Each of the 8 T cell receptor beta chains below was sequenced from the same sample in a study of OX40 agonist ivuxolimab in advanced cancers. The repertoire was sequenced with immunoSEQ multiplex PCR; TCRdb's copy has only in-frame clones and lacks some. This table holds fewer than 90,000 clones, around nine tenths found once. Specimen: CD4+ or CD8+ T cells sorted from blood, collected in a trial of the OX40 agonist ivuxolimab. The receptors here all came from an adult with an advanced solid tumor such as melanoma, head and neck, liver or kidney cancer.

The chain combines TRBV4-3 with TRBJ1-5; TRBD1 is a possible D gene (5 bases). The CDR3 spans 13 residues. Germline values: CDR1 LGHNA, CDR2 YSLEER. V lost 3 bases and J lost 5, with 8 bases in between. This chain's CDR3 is CASSQTAYQPQHF. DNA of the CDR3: TGCGCCAGCAGCCAGACAGCTTATCAGCCCCAGCATTTT.

In DNA, the CDR3 is TGTGCCAGCAGCTTATGGACCGCGTGGCAAGAGACCCAGTACTTC. It yields the protein CASSLWTAWQETQYF. This chain uses TRBV5-4 with TRBJ2-5; D call uncertain. Trimming left V 2 bases short and J 2 bases short, with 13 bases between. Germline V gives CDR1 SGHNT, CDR2 YYREEE (reference sequence). CDR3 length: 15 amino acids.

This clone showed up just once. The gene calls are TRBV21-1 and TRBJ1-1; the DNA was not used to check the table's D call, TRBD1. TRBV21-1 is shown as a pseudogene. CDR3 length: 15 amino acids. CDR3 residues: CASSKELGRAAEAFF. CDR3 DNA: TGTGCCAGCAGCAAAGAGCTAGGCAGGGCCGCAGAAGCTTTCTTT.

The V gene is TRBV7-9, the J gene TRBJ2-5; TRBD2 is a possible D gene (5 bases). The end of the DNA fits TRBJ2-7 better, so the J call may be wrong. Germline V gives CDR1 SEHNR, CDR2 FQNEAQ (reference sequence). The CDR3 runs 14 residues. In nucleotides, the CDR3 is TGTGCCAGCAGCCCCGACGAGGGTCGATACGAGCAGTACTTC. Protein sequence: CASSPDEGRYEQYF.

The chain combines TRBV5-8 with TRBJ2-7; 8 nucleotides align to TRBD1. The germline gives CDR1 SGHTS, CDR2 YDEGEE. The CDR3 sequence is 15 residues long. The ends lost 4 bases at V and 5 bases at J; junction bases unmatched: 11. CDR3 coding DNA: TGTGCCAGCAGCCCCCTGACAGGGGAGGTCGACGAGCAGTACTTC. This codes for CASSPLTGEVDEQYF.

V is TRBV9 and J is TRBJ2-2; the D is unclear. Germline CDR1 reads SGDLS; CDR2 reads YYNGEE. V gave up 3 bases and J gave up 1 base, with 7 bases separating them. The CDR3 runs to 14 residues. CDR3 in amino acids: CASSDGMNTGELFF. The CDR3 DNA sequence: TGTGCCAGCAGCGATGGGATGAACACCGGGGAGCTGTTTTTT.

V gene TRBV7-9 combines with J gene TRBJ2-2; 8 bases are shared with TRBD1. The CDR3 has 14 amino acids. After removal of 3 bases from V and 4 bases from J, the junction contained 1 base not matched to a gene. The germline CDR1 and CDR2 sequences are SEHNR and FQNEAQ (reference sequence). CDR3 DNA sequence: TGTGCCAGCAGCTTGGGACAGGTCACCGGGGAGCTGTTTTTT. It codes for CASSLGQVTGELFF.

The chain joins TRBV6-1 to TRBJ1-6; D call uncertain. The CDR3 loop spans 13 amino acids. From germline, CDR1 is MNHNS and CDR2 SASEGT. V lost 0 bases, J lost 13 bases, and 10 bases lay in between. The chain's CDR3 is CASSEAWVGPLHF. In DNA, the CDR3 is TGTGCCAGCAGTGAAGCGTGGGTGGGGCCCCTCCACTTT.